The clone carrying this T cell receptor (beta chain) appeared a few times. Its antigen remains unidentified. Sample time point: late sampling 161 to 241 days after vaccination in three convalescent patients. Noted treatment: approximately 9-day PBMC culture with coronavirus spike peptide pools or control peptides (ViraFEST assay). In the ViraFEST assay, peptide-pool expansion preceded TCR sequencing of expanded clonotypes. The CDR3 loop spans 15 amino acids. The V gene's germline CDR1 is LGHNA and CDR2 YSLEER. Trimming took off 2 bases at V and 3 bases at J, with 13 bases between the two ends. This specimen belongs to a study of vaccination and CD4 T cells after COVID-19. The study, taken as a whole, reports: Median SARS-CoV-2-reactive clonotype numbers went from 21 to 38; this increase was not significant.

The Oncomine TCR Beta short-read assay was applied to DNA of cultured CD4+ T cells. MiXCR was run by TCRdb on the PCR reads, yielding one entry per CDR3 protein. The sample holds nearly 25,000 distinct CDR3 sequences; about 30% are singletons and the top ten take 3%. Here the sequenced sample was CD4+ T cells from blood, cultured in vitro, taken about 7 months after SARS-CoV-2 vaccination. V gene TRBV4-3 combines with J gene TRBJ2-5; D possibly corresponds to TRBD1 (6 bases). This TCR was recovered from a human donor who had recovered from COVID-19. CDR3 residues: CASSQRGSGEETQYF. CDR3 in DNA: TGCGCCAGCAGCCAAAGGGGGTCCGGGGAAGAGACCCAGTACTTC.